This T cell receptor beta chain derives from a study of tacrolimus-resistant gene-edited T cells for transplant recipients (TCRdb year 2020). Regarding the study in general: Clonality and clone numbers were compared by TCRbeta sequencing between expanded FKBP12 knockout and unedited CMV-specific T cell products. To rule out clonal outgrowth driven by transformation after gene editing, repertoire sequencing was carried out as a safety check. Two donors were sequenced, each contributing one unedited and one FKBP12 knockout CMV-specific T cell product.

Broader findings and caveats from the paper: No Morisita similarity was observed between repertoires from different donors, whereas high similarity was observed between knockout and unedited products from the same donor. Repertoire comparisons (Figure 5) were based on n = 2. Clonality, top-10 clone read coverage, and total clone numbers were comparable between knockout and unedited products. It was concluded by the authors that the TCRbeta repertoire was not drastically skewed by gene editing and that excessive clonal expansion was not caused by gene editing.

Genomic DNA was used for TCRbeta sequencing, which was performed through the immunoSEQ service. The authors' pipeline ran thus. Repertoires were analyzed with immunoSEQ ANALYZER 3.0, computing Morisita similarity, clonality, top-10 clone coverage and total clone counts. On the clonality scale, a value of 1 indicated a monoclonal product, while lower values indicated more diverse products. TCRdb mirrors the immuneACCESS table, restricted to in-frame sequences. Some clones are absent from its copies; in checked studies, under half trace to an unresolved V gene, and the reason for the others is unknown. V, J and clone size derive from that table, while D and trimming were established from the DNA sequence. The sample records several hundred clones, around 43% of which are singletons. About 77% of the sample is in the top ten clones. The germline V gene encodes CDR1 ENHRY and CDR2 SYGVKD. Deletion took 4 bases off V and 6 bases off J, with a span of 4 bases between the germline ends. The CDR3 runs 11 amino acids, cysteine and phenylalanine included. The sequence is cut down to CDR3 DNA, 33 bases in frame from base 1.

In its sample, this clone comes out as large (0.1 to 1%). It has no much larger one-base neighbor in the sample; base qualities were not kept. Other DNA sequences in this specimen translate into the identical CDR3. Interpreted using the paper, the treatment or condition label stands for: CRISPR-Cas9 RNP knockout of FKBP12 using synthetic sgRNA#2. Before enrichment with an IFNgamma secretion assay kit, PBMCs were stimulated for approximately six hours using overlapping CMV pp65 and IE-1 peptide pools. FKBP12 knockout was performed on day 7 by electroporating Cas9 ribonucleoprotein using an Amaxa 4D-Nucleofector. After enrichment, the CMV-specific T cells were expanded in culture with recombinant human IL-7 and IL-15. T cell products were cultured for 21 days before cryopreservation. After activation, IFNgamma secretion was used to enrich CMV-specific T cells from PBMCs. Recombinant Streptococcus pyogenes Cas9 protein precomplexed with FKBP12-specific sgRNA was contained in the ribonucleoprotein complexes. Synthetic sgRNA#2 was chosen for later experiments because it was the most effective guide and the GMP-preferred guide.

Here the chain combines TRBV10-3 and TRBJ2-1; the D gene lacks a confident call. The receptor's source is a human donor in good health, a blood donor. Sequences were derived from a CMV-specific product grown in culture, sampled from cells with FKBP12 knockout. Per the publication, the cell subset or site label means: expanded CMV-specific T cell product isolated by IFNgamma secretion after CMV peptide stimulation. The DNA reads as follows: TGTGCCATCAGTGTAGGCAATGAGCAGTTCTTC. This gives the protein CAISVGNEQFF.